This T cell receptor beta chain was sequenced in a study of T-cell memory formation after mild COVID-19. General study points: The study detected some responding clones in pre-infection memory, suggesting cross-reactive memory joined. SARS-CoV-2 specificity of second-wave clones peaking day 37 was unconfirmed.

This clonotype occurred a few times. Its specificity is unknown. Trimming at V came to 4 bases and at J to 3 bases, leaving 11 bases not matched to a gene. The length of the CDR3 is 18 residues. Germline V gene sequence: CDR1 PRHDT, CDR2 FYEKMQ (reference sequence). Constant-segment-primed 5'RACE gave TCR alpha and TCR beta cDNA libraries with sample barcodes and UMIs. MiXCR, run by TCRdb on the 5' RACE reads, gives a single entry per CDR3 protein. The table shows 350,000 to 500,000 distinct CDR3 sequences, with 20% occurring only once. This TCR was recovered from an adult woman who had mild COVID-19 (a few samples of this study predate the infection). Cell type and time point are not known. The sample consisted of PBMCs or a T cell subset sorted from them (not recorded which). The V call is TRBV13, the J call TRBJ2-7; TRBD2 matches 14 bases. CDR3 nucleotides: TGTGCCAGCAGCTCACCCGGGACTAGCGGGAGCCGGGGCTACGAGCAGTACTTC. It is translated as CASSSPGTSGSRGYEQYF.